This T cell receptor (beta chain) was identified during a study of neoadjuvant nivolumab and ipilimumab in lung cancer. General observations from the study: Resected-tumor TCR richness correlated positively with pretherapy blood richness.

Germline assignment: CDR1 LNHDA and CDR2 SQIVND (reference sequence). The ends were cut back, 7 bases at V and 11 bases at J, with 28 bases in the middle. This CDR3 region has 16 residues. A note on this clone: Its antigen is unknown.

Measured with immunoSEQ multiplex PCR; TCRdb has only the in-frame clones, and not every one. This table holds thousands of clones, roughly 79% found once. The chain has TRBV19 and TRBJ2-3; D is perhaps TRBD1 (8 bases). Specimen: normal lung tissue adjacent to the tumor, collected after neoadjuvant nivolumab, alone or with ipilimumab, at or shortly before surgery. This TCR came from an adult with non-small cell lung cancer. Some clones in this sample may be carry-over from other donors' samples. CDR3 nucleotides: TGTGCCAGTACCTCCATCCGCGGACAGGGACTAATAAGGCAGTATTTT. Protein product: CASTSIRGQGLIRQYF.